This TCR beta chain was captured by sequencing in a study of blood T cells in healthy people across ages. The total RNA that was extracted per sample amounted to at least 5.5 micrograms. Worth noting for this clonotype: Its antigen is still unknown.

Through a sample-barcoded 5' primer and a J-beta primer mix, a second PCR was run for roughly 6 to 12 cycles. There were at least 2.5 million CDR3-containing paired-end reads obtained from each sample. TCRdb recomputed calls from the 5' RACE reads with MiXCR, one row per CDR3 protein. The data contain approximately 730,000 distinct CDR3 sequences, about 48% of them seen just once; the ten biggest clones take up under 50%. Study-wide results and limits: Any changes in expanded clonotypes were possibly confounded, as donor CMV status remained unknown. A strong correlation was found between TCR beta diversity and the percentage of naive T cells.

V lost 0 bases to trimming and J lost 14 bases, with 22 bases between them. In germline, CDR1 is SGHRS, CDR2 YFSETQ. The CDR3 loop spans 15 amino acids. The rearrangement uses TRBV5-1 and TRBJ2-3; a possible D gene is TRBD2 (5 bases). The receptor comes from a man older than 75 in good health. Sequencing was done on a sample of blood. DNA for the CDR3: TGCGCCAGCAGCTTGGAGCCCAGCCTAGGGAGATACGCGTATTTT. This translates into CASSLEPSLGRYAYF.